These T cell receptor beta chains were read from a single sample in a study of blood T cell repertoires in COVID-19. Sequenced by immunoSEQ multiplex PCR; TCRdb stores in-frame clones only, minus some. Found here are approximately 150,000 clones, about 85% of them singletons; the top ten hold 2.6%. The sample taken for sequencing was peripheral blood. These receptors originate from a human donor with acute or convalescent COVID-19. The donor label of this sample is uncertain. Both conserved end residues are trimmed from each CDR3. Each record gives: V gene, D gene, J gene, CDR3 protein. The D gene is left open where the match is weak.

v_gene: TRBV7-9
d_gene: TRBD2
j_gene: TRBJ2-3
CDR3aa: ASILRRGGGDTQY

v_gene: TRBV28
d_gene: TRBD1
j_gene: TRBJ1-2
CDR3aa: ASSLPNQGAGGYT

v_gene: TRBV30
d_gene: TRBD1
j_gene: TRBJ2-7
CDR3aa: AWKTGITYEQY

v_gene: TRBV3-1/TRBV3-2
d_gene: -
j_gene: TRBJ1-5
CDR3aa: ASSQEGLGHQPQH

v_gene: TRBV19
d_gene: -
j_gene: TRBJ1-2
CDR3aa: ASSQGSNYGYT

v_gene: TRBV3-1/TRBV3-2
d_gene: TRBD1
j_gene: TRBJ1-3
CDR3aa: ASSQAGTGAITTGNTIY

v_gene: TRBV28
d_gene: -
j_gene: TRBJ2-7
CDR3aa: ASSFNSVFHYEQY

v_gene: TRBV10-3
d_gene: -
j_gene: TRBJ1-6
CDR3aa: AISDYQGGDNSPLH

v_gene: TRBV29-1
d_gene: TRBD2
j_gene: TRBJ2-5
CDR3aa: SVGGGGQETQY

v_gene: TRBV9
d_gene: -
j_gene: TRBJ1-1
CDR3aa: ASSPPRGSGNTEAF